Below are 27 T cell receptor beta chains sequenced from a single sample in a study of shared clonotypes between healthy human individuals. The protocol was immunoSEQ multiplex PCR, while the TCRdb copy is restricted to in-frame clones and leaves out a portion. The sample has a few hundred thousand clones, more than 95% seen once. What was sequenced was naive CD4+ T cells sorted from blood. Subset specified: CD45RA+ positively selected. The receptors derive from a woman aged 25-40 years in good health.

The chain links TRBV10-1 to TRBJ2-3; TRBD2 aligns across 8 bases. The CDR3 length is 15 residues. CDR1 WNHNN and CDR2 SYGVQD come from the germline V gene (reference sequence). With 4 bases clipped from V and 1 base from J, the junction kept 4 bases outside the gene matches. The CDR3 reads CASSASGRGTDTQYF. The CDR3 DNA follows: TGCGCCAGCAGTGCGAGCGGGAGAGGCACAGATACGCAGTATTTT.

The chain employs TRBV19 and TRBJ1-1; 7 bases line up with TRBD1. Germline V gene data show CDR1 as LNHDA and CDR2 as SQIVND (reference sequence). Trimming took 3 bases from V and 10 from J; bases not matched to a gene: 5. CDR3 length: 12 residues. The CDR3 region has the DNA TGTGCCAGTAGTATCAACAGGGGTCTAGCTTTCTTT. Its protein product is CASSINRGLAFF.

In regard to this clone: This specimen includes other DNA sequences encoding the same CDR3. The rearrangement uses TRBV28 and TRBJ2-7; D ambiguous. V was shortened by 6 bases and J by 2 bases, with 5 bases between the two germline ends. This CDR3 has 11 residues. In germline, CDR1 is MDHEN, CDR2 SYDVKM. DNA of the CDR3: TGTGCCAGCAGCGGAACCTACGAGCAGTACTTC. It codes for CASSGTYEQYF.

The chain carries TRBV20-1 and TRBJ1-2; no firm D call. The germline V gene has CDR1 DFQATT and CDR2 SNEGSKA (reference sequence). The V end was cut by 0 bases, the J end by 5 bases, with 4 bases between. CDR3 length: 11 amino acids. As DNA, the CDR3 is TGCAGTGCTAGAGATCCGTATGGCTACACCTTC. Translation: CSARDPYGYTF.

The chain employs TRBV29-1 and TRBJ2-3, with 9 bases fitting TRBD2. V trimming: 4 bases; J trimming: 6 bases; junction bases outside the gene matches: 11. Looked up from germline, CDR1 is SQVTM and CDR2 is ANQGSEA. The CDR3 has 15 amino acids. The CDR3, as DNA: TGCAGCGTTGTCCCCCTAGCGGGAACAGCGGATACGCAGTATTTT. Amino acids: CSVVPLAGTADTQYF.

The V gene is TRBV7-9, the J gene TRBJ1-1, with TRBD1 identical over 8 bases. V dropped 5 bases and J dropped 0; count of bases not matched to a gene: 5. Germline V lookup: CDR1 SEHNR, CDR2 FQNEAQ (reference sequence). The CDR3 totals 15 residues. The DNA of the CDR3 is TGTGCCAGCAGCACGTACAGGGGGATGAACACTGAAGCTTTCTTT. Amino acid sequence: CASSTYRGMNTEAFF.

The V gene is TRBV18, the J gene TRBJ2-1, with 7 bases identical to TRBD1. This CDR3 comprises 14 residues. Trimming cost V 11 bases and J 9 bases; bases outside gene matches: 16. Germline loops: CDR1 KGHSH, CDR2 LQKENI. The CDR3 here is CAATGRTGTGEQFF. The CDR3 coding sequence is TGTGCCGCAACCGGAAGGACAGGAACGGGTGAGCAGTTCTTC.

CDR3 sequence reads: CASRGTGSDEKLFF. CDR3 DNA sequence: TGTGCCAGTAGGGGGACAGGATCTGATGAAAAACTGTTTTTT. This chain joins TRBV19 and TRBJ1-4; 8 bases agree with TRBD1. V lost 6 bases and J lost 6; bases outside the gene matches: 6. Germline V CDR1 and CDR2: LNHDA, SQIVND (reference sequence). The CDR3 consists of 14 residues.

As concerns this clone: The sample has other DNA sequences that encode this CDR3 too. V and J are TRBV6-5 and TRBJ2-5, with D perhaps TRBD1 (6 bases). CDR3 length equals 12 residues. Trimming left V 4 bases short and J 5 bases short, with 8 bases between. Germline V gives CDR1 MNHEY, CDR2 SVGAGI. The CDR3 nucleotides are TGTGCCAGCAGTTCGCAGGGGGAGACCCAGTACTTC. Residues: CASSSQGETQYF.

This sequence joins TRBV18 and TRBJ1-5; a weak D match, TRBD1 (5 bases). CDR3 length equals 13 residues. CDR1 is KGHSH, CDR2 LQKENI, per germline. V was shortened by 6 bases and J by 6 bases, with 12 bases between the two germline ends. Here the CDR3 DNA reads TGTGCCAGCTCCGCGGGGGAGGGTCAGCCCCAGCATTTT. Protein product: CASSAGEGQPQHF. The variable domain in full, completed from reference TRBV18 and TRBJ1-5, reads NAGVMQNPRHLVRRRGQEARLRCSPMKGHSHVYWYRQLPEEGLKFMVYLQKENIIDESGMPKERFSAEFPKEGPSILRIQQVVRGDSAAYFCASSAGEGQPQHFGDGTRLSIL.

V is TRBV6-5 and J is TRBJ1-2; the D is unclear. CDR3 size: 13 residues. With 7 bases removed from V and 3 bases from J, the gap between germline ends came to 12 bases. Germline-derived CDR1 and CDR2 are MNHEY and SVGAGI. This CDR3 reads CASKPPEDYGYTF. CDR3 DNA: TGTGCCAGCAAACCCCCCGAAGACTATGGCTACACCTTC.

This chain connects TRBV7-2 to TRBJ2-7; no reliable D call. The CDR3 has 14 amino acids. The germline V gene encodes CDR1 SGHTA and CDR2 FQGNSA. V lost 4 bases to trimming and J lost 7 bases, with 17 bases between them. CDR3 amino acids: CASSSGPIYVEQYF. CDR3 in DNA: TGTGCCAGCAGCTCGGGCCCTATTTACGTGGAGCAGTACTTC.

The chain carries TRBV27 and TRBJ2-1; D gene uncertain. V was cut by 3 bases and J by 6 bases, with 3 bases left in between. This CDR3 has 11 amino acids. CDR1 is MNHEY and CDR2 is SMNVEV in the germline V gene (reference sequence). The CDR3 DNA follows: TGTGCCAGCAGTTTGCCCAATGAGCAGTTCTTC. It is translated as CASSLPNEQFF.

V usage is TRBV6-5 and J usage is TRBJ2-7, with 7 bases fitting TRBD1. The CDR3 is made up of 15 amino acids. From germline, CDR1 is MNHEY and CDR2 SVGAGI. With V trimmed by 2 bases and J by 3 bases, 7 bases remained unmatched. The CDR3 is CASSYDRADLYEQYF. CDR3 sequence (DNA): TGTGCCAGCAGTTACGACAGGGCTGACCTCTACGAGCAGTACTTC.

This rearrangement joins TRBV19 to TRBJ2-7; TRBD2 agrees at 10 bases. The V gene's germline CDR1 is LNHDA and CDR2 SQIVND (reference sequence). The length of the CDR3 is 14 residues. Unmatched junction bases numbered 5, after V lost 4 bases and J lost 5 bases. CDR3 sequence reads: CASSRPGTSDEQYF. The CDR3 DNA follows: TGTGCCAGTAGTAGACCCGGGACTAGCGACGAGCAGTACTTC.

The V call is TRBV28, the J call TRBJ1-4, with D possibly being TRBD1 (5 bases). Per the germline V gene, CDR1 is MDHEN and CDR2 is SYDVKM. This CDR3 region has 14 residues. The ends were cut back, 4 bases at V and 8 bases at J, with 14 bases in the middle. CDR3 nucleotides: TGTGCCAGCAGTTCCGGGGGGATTAGGGAAAAACTGTTTTTT. Translating gives CASSSGGIREKLFF.

The J gene is TRBJ1-2, the V gene TRBV28; TRBD1 aligns across 8 bases. With V trimmed by 6 bases and J by 4 bases, 7 bases remained unmatched. Germline values: CDR1 MDHEN, CDR2 SYDVKM. CDR3 size: 14 residues. The chain's CDR3 is CASSPGGKIYGYTF. CDR3 bases: TGTGCCAGCAGCCCAGGGGGCAAGATCTATGGCTACACCTTC.

The V call is TRBV5-1, the J call TRBJ2-3; possible D gene TRBD2, 5 bases. The CDR3 contains 14 residues. Germline loops: CDR1 SGHRS, CDR2 YFSETQ. V was pared by 4 bases and J by 2 bases, with 11 bases between. Here the CDR3 DNA reads TGCGCCAGCAGCACACAGCGGAACACAGATACGCAGTATTTT. Amino acid sequence: CASSTQRNTDTQYF.

The chain has TRBV18 and TRBJ1-1; TRBD1 aligns across 9 bases. V was pared by 3 bases and J by 3 bases, with 5 bases of the junction left unmatched. CDR1 and CDR2 (germline): KGHSH, LQKENI. This CDR3 is 15 amino acids long. The CDR3 nucleotides read TGTGCCAGCTCACCTCCCGGGACAGGGTACACTGAAGCTTTCTTT. It yields the protein CASSPPGTGYTEAFF. Variable domain in full (rest from reference TRBV18 and TRBJ1-1): NAGVMQNPRHLVRRRGQEARLRCSPMKGHSHVYWYRQLPEEGLKFMVYLQKENIIDESGMPKERFSAEFPKEGPSILRIQQVVRGDSAAYFCASSPPGTGYTEAFFGQGTRLTVV.

The chain links TRBV7-9 to TRBJ2-7; 13 bases match TRBD2. This CDR3 spans 16 amino acids. The V gene's germline CDR1 is SEHNR and CDR2 FQNEAQ (reference sequence). Unmatched junction bases numbered 9, after V lost 5 bases and J lost 5 bases. The CDR3 nucleotides read TGTGCCAGCAGCCCCGGGACTAGCGGGATGAAGAACGAGCAGTACTTC. Amino acids: CASSPGTSGMKNEQYF.

This chain links TRBV18 with TRBJ1-2, with D unresolved. This CDR3 comprises 13 residues. The ends were cut back, 3 bases at V and 3 bases at J, with 8 bases in the middle. CDR1 KGHSH and CDR2 LQKENI come from the germline V gene. CDR3 nucleotide sequence: TGTGCCAGCTCACCGTCCCAGGACTATGGCTACACCTTC. Translation gives CASSPSQDYGYTF.

The genes are TRBV10-3 and TRBJ2-5; 7 bases line up with TRBD2. V lost 3 bases to trimming and J lost 2 bases; unmatched junction nucleotides: 18. The germline V gene encodes CDR1 ENHRY and CDR2 SYGVKD. The CDR3 extends over 19 amino acids. The CDR3 region is CAISDPIDLLARGQETQYF. CDR3 bases: TGTGCCATCAGTGACCCAATCGATCTACTAGCGCGGGGTCAAGAGACCCAGTACTTC.

The rearrangement links TRBV18 to TRBJ2-2; no definite D call. The V gene's germline CDR1 is KGHSH and CDR2 LQKENI. V was cut by 4 bases and J by 3 bases, with 12 bases left in between. The CDR3 extends over 15 amino acids. The CDR3 sequence is CASSLALPDTGELFF. The CDR3 DNA is TGTGCCAGCTCACTGGCGCTACCGGACACCGGGGAGCTGTTTTTT.

V gene TRBV7-9 combines with J gene TRBJ2-1; 10 nucleotides match TRBD2. Germline values: CDR1 SEHNR, CDR2 FQNEAQ (reference sequence). The J segment lost 6 bases and the V segment lost 2 bases, leaving 7 bases of the junction unmatched. This CDR3 has 16 residues. CDR3 protein: CASSLNVLAGANEQFF. As DNA, the CDR3 is TGTGCCAGCAGCTTAAATGTCCTAGCGGGAGCCAATGAGCAGTTCTTC. Together with reference TRBV7-9 and TRBJ2-1, the CDR3 gives the full variable domain: DTGVSQNPRHKITKRGQNVTFRCDPISEHNRLYWYRQTLGQGPEFLTYFQNEAQLEKSRLLSDRFSAERPKGSFSTLEIQRTEQGDSAMYLCASSLNVLAGANEQFFGPGTRLTVL.

The V call is TRBV4-2, the J call TRBJ2-3; tentatively, D is TRBD1 (5 bases). This CDR3 region has 15 residues. Between the trimmed V and J ends, which lost 1 base and 2 bases, there was a span of 10 bases. CDR1 and CDR2 (germline): LGHNA, YNFKEQ. The CDR3 sequence is CASSQVGATTDTQYF. The CDR3 DNA reads as TGTGCCAGCAGCCAAGTTGGGGCCACCACAGATACGCAGTATTTT.

This clone showed up just once. This rearrangement joins TRBV10-3 to TRBJ2-7; TRBD1 aligns across 9 bases. Germline trimming cut 3 bases from V and 5 bases from J; bases unmatched to any gene: 11. CDR3 length equals 16 residues. The germline gives CDR1 ENHRY, CDR2 SYGVKD. The CDR3 loop is CAISDPTGTGSNEQYF. CDR3 nucleotide sequence: TGTGCCATCAGTGACCCCACCGGGACAGGGTCCAACGAGCAGTACTTC.

The V call is TRBV5-1, the J call TRBJ2-7, with D tentatively TRBD1 (6 bases). V was cut by 4 bases and J by 3 bases, with 11 bases left in between. The CDR3 consists of 13 residues. Germline V gene data show CDR1 as SGHRS and CDR2 as YFSETQ. CDR3 protein: CASSTGTSYEQYF. CDR3 in DNA: TGCGCCAGCAGCACCGGGACAAGCTACGAGCAGTACTTC.